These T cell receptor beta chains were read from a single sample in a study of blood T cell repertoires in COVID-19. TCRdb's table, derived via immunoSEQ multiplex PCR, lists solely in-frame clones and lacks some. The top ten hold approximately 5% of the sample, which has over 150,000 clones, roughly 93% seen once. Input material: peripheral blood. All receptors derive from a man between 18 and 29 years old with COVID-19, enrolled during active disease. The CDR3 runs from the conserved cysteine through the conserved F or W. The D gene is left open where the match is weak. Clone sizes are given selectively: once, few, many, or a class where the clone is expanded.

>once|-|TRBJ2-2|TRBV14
TGTGCCAGCAGTTTCTTCCCGGGCCCCAGGGCCGGGGAGCTGTTTTTT
CASSFFPGPRAGELFF
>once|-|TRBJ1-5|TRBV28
TGTGCCAGCAGTCCCCAGGGAATCGGACAGCCCCAGCATTTT
CASSPQGIGQPQHF
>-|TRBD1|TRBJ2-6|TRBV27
TGTGCCAGCAGTTCCCTCGGGACAGGTCCCGTCATAGGGGCCAACGTCCTGACTTTC
CASSSLGTGPVIGANVLTF
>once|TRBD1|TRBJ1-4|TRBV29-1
TGCAGCGTGGGACGACAGGGTAGCGAAAAACTGCTTTTT
CSVGRQGSEKLLF
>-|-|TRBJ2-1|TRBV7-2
TGTGCCAGCACTTCCCCCGCGGTTGGGAATGAGCAGTTCTTC
CASTSPAVGNEQFF
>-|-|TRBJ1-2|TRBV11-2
TGTGCCAGCAGCTTAGGCCGCGGGGGCTACACCTTC
CASSLGRGGYTF
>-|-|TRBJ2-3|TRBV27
TGTGCCAGCAGTGATTTACAGGGTCCCAAAGATACGCAGTATTTT
CASSDLQGPKDTQYF
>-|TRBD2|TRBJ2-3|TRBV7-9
TGTGCCAGCAGCCCTATAGCGGGTTTGAAAGATACGCAGTATTTT
CASSPIAGLKDTQYF
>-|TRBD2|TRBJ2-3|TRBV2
TGTGCCAGCAGTGTCAGGCTAGCGGGAATCACAGATACGCAGTATTTT
CASSVRLAGITDTQYF
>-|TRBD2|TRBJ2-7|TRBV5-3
TGTGCCAGAAGCTTGAGGCGGGAGGGCCTAACCTACGAGCAGTACTTC
CARSLRREGLTYEQYF
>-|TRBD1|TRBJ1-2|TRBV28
TGTGCCAGCAGTTTCTGGTTCAGACAGGGGGCGGATGGCTACACCTTC
CASSFWFRQGADGYTF
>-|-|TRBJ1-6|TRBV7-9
TGTGCCAGCAGCTTAGGAGGAGACGATAATTCACCCCTCCACTTT
CASSLGGDDNSPLHF
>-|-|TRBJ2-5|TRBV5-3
TGTGCCAGAAGAGTTCCGGGACATAGGAAGACCCAGTACTTC
CARRVPGHRKTQYF
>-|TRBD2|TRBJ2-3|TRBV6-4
TGTGCCAGCAGTGACGGGACTAGCGGGGGCACAGATACGCAGTATTTT
CASSDGTSGGTDTQYF
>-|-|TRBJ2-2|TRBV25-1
TGTGCCAGCAGTGAATCGAGGGAGTCCGGCGGGGAGCTGTTTTTT
CASSESRESGGELFF
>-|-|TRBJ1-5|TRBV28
TGTGCCAGCAGTTTGATTAGGGGACTCAGCAATCAGCCCCAGCATTTT
CASSLIRGLSNQPQHF
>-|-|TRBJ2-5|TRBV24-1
TGTGCCACCAGGTCCGGGGTTCGGGAGACCCAGTACTTC
CATRSGVRETQYF
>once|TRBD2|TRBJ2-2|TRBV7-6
TGTGCCAGCAGCTTAGTTCTAGCGGGAGGGCCAACCAACACCGGGGAGCTGTTTTTT
CASSLVLAGGPTNTGELFF
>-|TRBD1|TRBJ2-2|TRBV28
TGTGCCAGCAGTTTGACAGGGACCACCGGGGAGCTGTTTTTT
CASSLTGTTGELFF
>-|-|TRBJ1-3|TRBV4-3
TGCGCCAGCAGCCAACTCCCTCAGGGAACTGGAAACACCATATATTTT
CASSQLPQGTGNTIYF
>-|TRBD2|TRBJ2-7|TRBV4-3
TGCGCCAGCAGCCCTTGGACTAGTTCCTACGAGCAGTACTTC
CASSPWTSSYEQYF
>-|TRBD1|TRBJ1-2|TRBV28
TGTGCCAGCAGGCTACAGGGGGCGGTTCCCTATGGCTACACCTTC
CASRLQGAVPYGYTF
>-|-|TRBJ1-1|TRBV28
TGTGCCAGCATTTCGACACCCTCGAACACTGAAGCTTTCTTT
CASISTPSNTEAFF
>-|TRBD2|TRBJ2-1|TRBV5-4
TGTGCCAGCAGCTCCTGGACTAGCGGGACGATATATGAGCAGTTCTTC
CASSSWTSGTIYEQFF
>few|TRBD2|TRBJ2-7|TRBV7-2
TGTGCCAGCAGCGAGAGTAGCGGGAGCCCCTCTGAGCAGTACTTC
CASSESSGSPSEQYF
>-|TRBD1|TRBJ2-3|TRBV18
TGTGCCAGCTCACAGAGACAGGGGAGGACAGATACGCAGTATTTT
CASSQRQGRTDTQYF
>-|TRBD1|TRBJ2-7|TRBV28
TGTGCCAGCAGTTTATGGGGCCAGGGGGCCTACGAGCAGTACTTC
CASSLWGQGAYEQYF
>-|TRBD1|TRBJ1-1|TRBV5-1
TGCGCCAGCAGCTCGTCCGGGACAGGGAACACTGAAGCTTTCTTT
CASSSSGTGNTEAFF
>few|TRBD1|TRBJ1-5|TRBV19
TGTGCCAGTAGTGTCCGACAGGGGGGACAGCCCCAGCATTTT
CASSVRQGGQPQHF
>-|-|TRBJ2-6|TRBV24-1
TGTGCCACCAGTGATCCGTCCCACACCTCCATCTCTGGGGCCAACGTCCTGACTTTC
CATSDPSHTSISGANVLTF
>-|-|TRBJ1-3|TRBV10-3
TGTGCCATCAGTTCTAGGACAATCAGCTCTGGAAACACCATATATTTT
CAISSRTISSGNTIYF
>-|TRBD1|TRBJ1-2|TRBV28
TGTGCCAGCAGTCTAAGGGACAGGGTAAGAGGCTACACCTTC
CASSLRDRVRGYTF
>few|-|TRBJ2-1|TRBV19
TGTGCCAGTAGTATGCGGCTCCTATCAAGCAATGAGCAGTTCTTC
CASSMRLLSSNEQFF
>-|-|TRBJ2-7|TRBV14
TGTGCCAGCAGCCAAGTAATCCACGAGCAGTACTTC
CASSQVIHEQYF
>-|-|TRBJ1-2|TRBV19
TGTGCCAGTAGTATAAATCAGGGGAATGGCTACACCTTC
CASSINQGNGYTF
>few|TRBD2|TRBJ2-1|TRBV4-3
TGCGCCAGCAGCCAAGATGGGCCGGGCGGGAGGGCCCAGGAGCAGTTCTTC
CASSQDGPGGRAQEQFF
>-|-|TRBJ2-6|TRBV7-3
TGTGCCAGCAGCTTAAGACAGGTCCTCTCTGGGGCCAACGTCCTGACTTTC
CASSLRQVLSGANVLTF
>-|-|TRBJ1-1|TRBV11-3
TGTGCCAGCAGCAGGGAGCAGAACACTGAAGCTTTCTTT
CASSREQNTEAFF
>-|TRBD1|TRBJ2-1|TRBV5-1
TGCGCCAGCAGCTTGGAGCCGACAGGGTTTGACAATGAGCAGTTCTTC
CASSLEPTGFDNEQFF
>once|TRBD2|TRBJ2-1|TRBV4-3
TGCGCCAGCAGCCCTGGGGGGGATGAGCAGTTCTTC
CASSPGGDEQFF
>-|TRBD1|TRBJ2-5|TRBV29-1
TGCAGCGTGGGACAGGGCGGACAAGAGACCCAGTACTTC
CSVGQGGQETQYF
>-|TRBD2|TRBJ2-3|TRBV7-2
TGTGCCAGCAGCCCTCGGGGGCCTAGCGGGAGTTATCGGTCAGATACGCAGTATTTT
CASSPRGPSGSYRSDTQYF
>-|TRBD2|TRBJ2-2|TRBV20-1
TGCAGTGCAAGTATTCCGGGACTAGCGGGATCCGGGGAGCTGTTTTTT
CSASIPGLAGSGELFF
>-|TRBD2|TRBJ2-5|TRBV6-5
TGTGCCAGCAGGGCTAGCGGCCAAGAGACCCAGTACTTC
CASRASGQETQYF
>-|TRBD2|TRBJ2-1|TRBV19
TGTGCCAGTAGTATAGATCCCCCGGGGGGTCCCTACAATGAGCAGTTCTTC
CASSIDPPGGPYNEQFF
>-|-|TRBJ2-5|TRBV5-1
TGCGCCAGCCGCCAACGTCCGGCTAGCGCCCAAGAGACCCAGTACTTC
CASRQRPASAQETQYF
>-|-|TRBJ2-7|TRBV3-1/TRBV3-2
TGTGCCAGCAGCCGCGGGGCGGGTCGGCAGTACTTC
CASSRGAGRQYF
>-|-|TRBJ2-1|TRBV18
TGTGCCAGCTCACCGTCACTAGACTCCTACAATGAGCAGTTCTTC
CASSPSLDSYNEQFF
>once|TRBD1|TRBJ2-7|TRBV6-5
TGTGCCAGCAGTTCCGGACAGGGTCCAGAGTTTAAGTACTTC
CASSSGQGPEFKYF
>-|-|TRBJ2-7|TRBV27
TGTGCCAGCAGTTTATCCAGGGCCCACTACGAGCAGTACTTC
CASSLSRAHYEQYF
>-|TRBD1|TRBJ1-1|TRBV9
TGTGCCAGCAGCCCAGGGACAGGGTTTGGTGAAGCTTTCTTT
CASSPGTGFGEAFF
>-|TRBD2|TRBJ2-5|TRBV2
TGTGCCAGCATTGGCGCGGGAGGTCAGCCAGAGACCCAGTACTTC
CASIGAGGQPETQYF
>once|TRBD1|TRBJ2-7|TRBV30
TGTGCCTTCACAGGGGCCCGGGACGAGCAGTACTTC
CAFTGARDEQYF
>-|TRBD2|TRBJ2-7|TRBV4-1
TGCGCCAGCAGCCCTCTAGCGGGAGCCGACTGGGAGCAGTACTTC
CASSPLAGADWEQYF
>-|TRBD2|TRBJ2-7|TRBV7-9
TGTGCCAGCAGCCCGAGTGGACTAGCCCCCTACGAGCAGTACTTC
CASSPSGLAPYEQYF
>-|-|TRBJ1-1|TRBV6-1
TGTGCCAGCAGTGATGAATCGGGGGGGCACACTGAAGCTTTCTTT
CASSDESGGHTEAFF
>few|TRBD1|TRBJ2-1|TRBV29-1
TGCAGCGTTGGGGACAGTTGGGGTTCCTACAATGAGCAGTTCTTC
CSVGDSWGSYNEQFF
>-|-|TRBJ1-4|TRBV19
TGTGCCAGTAGTATTGGTCGAATTAATGAAAAACTGCTTTTT
CASSIGRINEKLLF
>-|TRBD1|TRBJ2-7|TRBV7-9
TGTGCCAGCAGCTCGGGACAGGGGGAAGGCTACGAGCAGTACTTC
CASSSGQGEGYEQYF
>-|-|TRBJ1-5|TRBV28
TGTGCCAGCAGTTTTCTTTTTTTGTCGACAGATCAATCTAGCAATCAGCCCCAGCATTTT
CASSFLFLSTDQSSNQPQHF